The 10 T cell receptor beta chains below come from one sample, sequenced in a study of vaccination effects on CD4 cells after COVID-19. No antigen is known for these receptors. Antigen-specific CD4+ T cells were expanded (with viral peptide pools) by the ViraFEST assay ahead of sequencing. At the end of over 8 days of culture, CD4+ T cells were isolated. Participants received two doses of either the BNT162b2 or mRNA-1273 vaccine. Method: immunoSEQ multiplex PCR; TCRdb's copy keeps in-frame clones and lacks some. The sample contains tens of thousands of clones, more than 60% of which appear only once. Sequenced here: CD4+ T cells from PBMCs cultured with HCoV-NL63 spike peptides, sampled after COVID-19 vaccination. These receptors were taken from a human donor who received a COVID-19 vaccine.

The chain has TRBV27 and TRBJ1-2; 7 positions agree with TRBD1. The CDR3 sequence is 18 residues long. V lost 4 bases to trimming and J lost 1 base; unmatched junction nucleotides: 15. Germline V gene lookup returns CDR1 MNHEY and CDR2 SMNVEV (reference sequence). In DNA form, the CDR3 reads TGTGCCAGCAGTTCCTCAGCGCCATCCCGACAGGGTAACTATGGCTACACCTTC. It is translated as CASSSSAPSRQGNYGYTF.

This chain connects TRBV30 to TRBJ2-3, with a weak D call TRBD1 (5 bases). The V gene lost 4 bases and the J gene lost 2 bases, with 13 bases spanning the gap. This CDR3 has 14 residues. Germline CDR1 reads GTSNPN; CDR2 reads SVGIG (reference sequence). The DNA of the CDR3 is TGTGCCTGGAATCAGGGCTCACTCACAGATACGCAGTATTTT. Protein product: CAWNQGSLTDTQYF.

This chain uses TRBV7-2 with TRBJ2-4; D is possibly TRBD1 or TRBD2 (5 bases each). From germline, CDR1 is SGHTA and CDR2 FQGNSA. This CDR3 has 14 amino acids. V lost 5 bases, J lost 9 bases, and 17 bases lay in between. The CDR3: CASSPEGKRGIQYF. Written as DNA, the CDR3 is TGTGCCAGCAGCCCCGAGGGGAAGAGGGGCATTCAGTACTTC. Using reference TRBV7-2 and TRBJ2-4 for the parts outside the CDR3, the full variable domain is GAGVSQSPSNKVTEKGKDVELRCDPISGHTALYWYRQSLGQGLEFLIYFQGNSAPDKSGLPSDRFSAERTGGSVSTLTIQRTQQEDSAVYLCASSPEGKRGIQYFGAGTRLSVL.

This chain uses TRBV7-2 with TRBJ2-3, with no clear D. CDR1 is SGHTA, CDR2 FQGNSA, per germline. V was clipped by 5 bases and J by 0 bases, with 9 bases between them. The CDR3 runs to 14 residues. The CDR3 nucleotides are TGTGCCAGCAGCCAAACTTCTAGCACAGATACGCAGTATTTT. Translating gives CASSQTSSTDTQYF.

This clone was seen only once. The chain carries TRBV3-1 (or the pseudogene TRBV3-2) and TRBJ1-2, with TRBD1 identical over 12 bases. The CDR3 extends over 17 amino acids. Germline V gene sequence: CDR1 LGHDT, CDR2 YNNKEL (reference sequence). Trimming took 1 base from V and 8 from J; bases not matched to a gene: 11. The CDR3 spells CASSQVGDGTGGQGYTF. Written as DNA, the CDR3 is TGTGCCAGCAGCCAAGTAGGAGATGGGACAGGGGGCCAAGGCTACACCTTC.

This clone occurred a few times. This chain uses TRBV5-5 with TRBJ1-1; TRBD1 is a possible D gene (5 bases). This CDR3 is 16 amino acids long. Trimming cost V 1 base and J 1 base, with 14 bases left between them. Germline assignment: CDR1 SGHKS and CDR2 YYEKEE (reference sequence). The CDR3 sequence: CASSLIRPDKNTEAFF. The CDR3 DNA reads TGTGCCAGCAGCTTGATACGGCCGGACAAGAACACTGAAGCTTTCTTT.

V is TRBV19 and J is TRBJ1-1; 7 bases fit TRBD1. The CDR3 runs 12 residues. Germline CDR1 and CDR2: LNHDA and SQIVND (reference sequence). The ends lost 1 base at V and 8 bases at J; junction bases unmatched: 1. The CDR3 region is CASSIARGEAFF. DNA of the CDR3: TGTGCCAGTAGTATAGCCAGGGGGGAAGCTTTCTTT. Drawing the rest from reference TRBV19 and TRBJ1-1, the complete variable domain is DGGITQSPKYLFRKEGQNVTLSCEQNLNHDAMYWYRQDPGQGLRLIYYSQIVNDFQKGDIAEGYSVSREKKESFPLTVTSAQKNPTAFYLCASSIARGEAFFGQGTRLTVV.

CDR3 residues: CSAVRLGRSYEQYF. As DNA, the CDR3 is TGCAGCGCCGTCCGGCTGGGCAGATCCTACGAGCAGTACTTC. This sequence joins TRBV29-1 and TRBJ2-7, with unresolved D. The CDR3 totals 14 residues. Deletions cut 7 bases from V and 1 base from J, with 17 bases between. CDR1 is SQVTM, CDR2 ANQGSEA, per germline.

This clone has only a few counts. J is TRBJ1-1 and V is TRBV6-2 or TRBV6-3, with 7 bases identical to TRBD1. The germline CDR1 and CDR2 sequences are MNHEY and SVGEGT. After removal of 5 bases from V and 1 base from J, the junction contained 7 bases not matched to a gene. This CDR3 contains 15 residues. As DNA, the CDR3 is TGTGCCAGCAGTCAGGACAGGCCGTGGAACACTGAAGCTTTCTTT. This gives the protein CASSQDRPWNTEAFF.

The genes are TRBV5-1 and TRBJ2-7; possible D gene TRBD2, 7 bases. This CDR3 is 14 amino acids long. Germline V lookup: CDR1 SGHRS, CDR2 YFSETQ. V lost 1 base and J 6 bases, leaving 14 bases between the germline ends. The CDR3 protein is CASSLRGAVGEQYF. In DNA form, the CDR3 reads TGCGCCAGCAGCTTGCGGGGGGCGGTTGGCGAGCAGTACTTC. Looking up the rest from reference TRBV5-1 and TRBJ2-7 gives the full variable domain: KAGVTQTPRYLIKTRGQQVTLSCSPISGHRSVSWYQQTPGQGLQFLFEYFSETQRNKGNFPGRFSGRQFSNSRSEMNVSTLELGDSALYLCASSLRGAVGEQYFGPGTRLTVT.